Presented here are 5 T cell receptor beta chains from one specimen sequenced in a study of blood T cell repertoires in COVID-19. Clones were read by immunoSEQ multiplex PCR, and TCRdb kept only the in-frame ones, dropping some. This sample has over 150,000 clones, with 60% to 85% found just once. Sequenced material: peripheral blood. The origin of the receptors is a man at least 80 years old with acute or convalescent COVID-19.

The chain uses TRBV5-1 and TRBJ2-1; D unresolved. From germline, CDR1 is SGHRS and CDR2 YFSETQ. The CDR3 runs 16 residues. Trimming stripped 0 bases from V and 1 base from J, with 11 bases between. The CDR3 here is CASSLEPSGSYNEQFF. The CDR3 bases are TGCGCCAGCAGCTTGGAACCATCCGGGTCCTACAATGAGCAGTTCTTC.

V and J are TRBV5-4 and TRBJ2-5; no definite D call. Between the trimmed V and J ends, which lost 2 bases and 1 base, there was a span of 6 bases. Per the germline V gene, CDR1 is SGHNT and CDR2 is YYREEE (reference sequence). The CDR3 length is 13 residues. The CDR3 DNA reads as TGTGCCAGCAGCTTCGTTCGCCAAGAGACCCAGTACTTC. Translating gives CASSFVRQETQYF.

The chain links TRBV5-8 to TRBJ2-5, with TRBD1 as a possible D gene (5 bases). V was shortened by 6 bases and J by 1 base, with 13 bases between the two germline ends. From germline, CDR1 is SGHTS and CDR2 YDEGEE. There are 14 residues in the CDR3. In DNA form, the CDR3 reads TGTGCCAGCACCATAGGGCAGGGCCAAGAGACCCAGTACTTC. Translated, it gives CASTIGQGQETQYF.

This chain connects TRBV2 to TRBJ1-3; 7 bases line up with TRBD1. The CDR3 spans 14 residues. V lost 6 bases to trimming and J lost 2 bases; unmatched junction nucleotides: 4. Germline V CDR1 and CDR2: SNHLY, FYNNEI. CDR3 sequence reads: CASRATGTGNTIYF. The CDR3 region has the DNA TGTGCCAGCAGGGCGACAGGGACTGGAAACACCATATATTTT.

The chain recombines TRBV10-3 with TRBJ2-6; 11 nucleotides align to TRBD1. J lost 0 bases, V lost 3 bases, and 1 base had no gene match. The CDR3 spans 17 residues. CDR1 is ENHRY, CDR2 SYGVKD, per germline. The CDR3 sequence is CAISEGTGGSGANVLTF. The CDR3 DNA reads as TGTGCCATCAGTGAAGGGACAGGGGGCTCTGGGGCCAACGTCCTGACTTTC.